Each of the 18 T cell receptor beta chains below was sequenced from the same sample in a study of T cells expressing NK-cell markers. TCRdb re-called the 5' RACE reads, yielding one record per CDR3 amino acid sequence without DNA. Its listing shows over 150,000 distinct CDR3 sequences. Sequences were obtained from blood T cells: a sorted CD56 or NKG2C T cell subset, CD4+ or CD8+ T cells, or bulk PBMC T cells (not recorded which). The receptors stem from a man aged 18-70 years in good health.

This chain joins TRBV7-9 and TRBJ1-2; TCRdb returns TRBD1, unconfirmable since there is no DNA. Germline assignment: CDR1 SEHNR and CDR2 FQNEAQ (reference sequence). This CDR3 is built from 14 residues. The CDR3 spells CASSEPSTGDGYTF.

The chain recombines TRBV5-6 with TRBJ2-2; TCRdb indicates TRBD2, and absent DNA this call remains unverified. This CDR3 has 17 amino acids. CDR1 is SGHDT and CDR2 is YYEEEE in the germline V gene. The CDR3 is CASSYGQGLAYTGSCFF.

The CDR3 here is CASSSRGLVNTEAFF. The V and J genes are TRBV27 and TRBJ1-1; TCRdb's assignment of TRBD1 cannot be checked, as there is no DNA. Germline loops: CDR1 MNHEY, CDR2 SMNVEV (reference sequence). This CDR3 has 15 residues.

The CDR3 sequence is CASSYNRDSYGYTF. This chain connects TRBV14 to TRBJ1-2; TCRdb proposes TRBD1, but this gene call is untestable without DNA. Germline lookup yields CDR1 SGHDN and CDR2 FVKESK. The CDR3 is made up of 14 amino acids.

The rearrangement links TRBV10-3 to TRBJ2-3; the D gene TCRdb calls, TRBD1, cannot be checked with no DNA. Germline V gene data show CDR1 as ENHRY and CDR2 as SYGVKD. This CDR3 is built from 15 residues. The CDR3 is CAISRGTPSTDTQYF.

The J gene is TRBJ1-2, the V gene TRBV27; TCRdb selects TRBD1, and the lack of DNA leaves this call unchecked. Per germline, CDR1 MNHEY and CDR2 SMNVEV (reference sequence). The CDR3 is 14 residues long. The CDR3 loop is CASSLTGDWYGYTF.

The chain recombines TRBV2 with TRBJ1-1; TCRdb's D gene call, TRBD1, goes unchecked for lack of DNA. The CDR3 extends over 14 amino acids. Per the germline V gene, CDR1 is SNHLY and CDR2 is FYNNEI. The CDR3 region is CASSQQGLNTEAFF.

The chain is built from TRBV5-1 and TRBJ1-3; no DNA is available, so the TRBD1 call from TCRdb remains unchecked. The CDR3 totals 16 residues. Germline V gives CDR1 SGHRS, CDR2 YFSETQ. CDR3 sequence reads: CASSWTGPYSGNTIYF.

The CDR3: CASSLSGVWDEQFF. This chain joins TRBV5-5 and TRBJ2-1. CDR3 length: 14 residues. Germline V gene data show CDR1 as SGHKS and CDR2 as YYEKEE (reference sequence).

The gene calls are TRBV27 and TRBJ2-7; TCRdb's D call of TRBD1 is untestable without DNA. The germline CDR1 and CDR2 sequences are MNHEY and SMNVEV (reference sequence). CDR3 length equals 13 residues. The CDR3 here is CASSLGRGYEQYF.

The CDR3 reads CASSLAGLEQFF. This chain uses TRBV12-3 or TRBV12-4 with TRBJ2-1. The CDR3 extends over 12 amino acids.

This sequence joins TRBV6-1 and TRBJ2-7; checking the TCRdb D call of TRBD1 is not possible without DNA. The CDR3 contains 14 residues. The germline gives CDR1 MNHNS, CDR2 SASEGT. CDR3 sequence: CASSTETGSGIQYF.

This chain joins TRBV6-5 and TRBJ2-1; the TCRdb call, TRBD1, lacks DNA for checking. This CDR3 has 16 amino acids. Germline values: CDR1 MNHEY, CDR2 SVGAGI. Here the CDR3 reads CASSNRDQYVYNEQFF.

The chain combines TRBV5-5 with TRBJ2-4; the TCRdb D gene call, TRBD2, has no DNA to confirm it. The germline V gene has CDR1 SGHKS and CDR2 YYEKEE (reference sequence). The CDR3 runs 14 residues. This CDR3 is CASSLELAGNIQYF.

V usage is TRBV27 and J usage is TRBJ2-3; TCRdb picks TRBD1, but there is no DNA to check that call. Germline V lookup: CDR1 MNHEY, CDR2 SMNVEV (reference sequence). The CDR3 is 14 residues long. The CDR3 sequence: CATIGGFRTDTQYF.

The J gene is TRBJ1-2, the V gene TRBV5-6; TCRdb indicates TRBD1, and absent DNA this call remains unverified. The CDR3 runs 17 residues. The germline V gene encodes CDR1 SGHDT and CDR2 YYEEEE. CDR3 loop: CASSLPAWTGGTGGYTF.

The V and J genes are TRBV12-3 or TRBV12-4 and TRBJ1-1. The CDR3 length is 13 residues. CDR3 in amino acids: CASSFDGNTEAFF.

The V call is TRBV6-5, the J call TRBJ1-5. The germline CDR1 and CDR2 sequences are MNHEY and SVGAGI. This CDR3 is built from 15 residues. CDR3 sequence reads: CATLGLGLSNQPQHF.